The present T cell receptor beta chain was sequenced within a study of technical replicates of blood from several donors. Profiling relied on immunoSEQ multiplex PCR, and the TCRdb table lists in-frame clones only, not all of them. Altogether roughly 61,000 clones are present, approximately 97% being singletons, with the ten largest covering 0.15% to 0.25%. This CDR3 is 14 amino acids long. Trimming at V came to 4 bases and at J to 8 bases, leaving 5 bases not matched to a gene. CDR1 and CDR2 (germline): KGHSH, LQKENI. V is TRBV18 and J is TRBJ1-6, with TRBD1 matching over 7 bases. The receptor comes from a human donor in good health. Sequencing was done on a sample of T cells isolated from PBMCs. The CDR3 DNA reads as TGTGCCAGCTCACAGACAGGGTGGGATTCACCCCTCCACTTT. This codes for CASSQTGWDSPLHF.